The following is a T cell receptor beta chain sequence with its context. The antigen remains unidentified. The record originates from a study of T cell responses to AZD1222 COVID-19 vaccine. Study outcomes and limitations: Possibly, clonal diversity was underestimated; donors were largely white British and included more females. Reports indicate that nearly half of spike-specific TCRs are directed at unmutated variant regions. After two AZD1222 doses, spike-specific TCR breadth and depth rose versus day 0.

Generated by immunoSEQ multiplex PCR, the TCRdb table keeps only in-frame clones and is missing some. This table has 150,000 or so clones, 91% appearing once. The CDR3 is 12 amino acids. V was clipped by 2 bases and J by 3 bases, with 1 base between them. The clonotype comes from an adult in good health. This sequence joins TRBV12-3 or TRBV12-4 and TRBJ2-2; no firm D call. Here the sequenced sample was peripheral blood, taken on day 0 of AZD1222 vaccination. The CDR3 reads CASSLYTGELFF. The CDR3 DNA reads TGTGCCAGCAGTTTATACACCGGGGAGCTGTTTTTT.